This T cell receptor (beta chain) was identified in a study of T cell responses to AZD1222 COVID-19 vaccine. The table came from immunoSEQ multiplex PCR; TCRdb's copy has only in-frame clones and leaves some out. The repertoire holds about 130,000 clones, 85% to 90% seen once, with roughly 2% in the top ten. This CDR3 has 14 amino acids. The V end lost 6 bases, the J end lost 0 bases, and 9 bases lay between the germline ends. Germline V gene data show CDR1 as MDHEN and CDR2 as SYDVKM. Only one count was recorded for this clone. V and J are TRBV28 and TRBJ1-5, with D unresolved. This receptor was obtained from an adult in good health. Here the sequenced sample was peripheral blood, taken on day 0 of AZD1222 vaccination. The CDR3 protein is CASRYTDSNQPQHF. CDR3 in DNA: TGTGCCAGCAGATACACCGATAGCAATCAGCCCCAGCATTTT.